The entry below gives a single TCR beta chain sequence along with its context. The data were obtained in a study of cytomegalovirus exposure and HLA in healthy donors. Study-level information: Earlier sequencing of around 190 million T cells yielded approximately 120 million unique TCR beta sequences.

The PCR made use of 60 Vbeta and 13 Jbeta primers. The data were produced by immunoSEQ multiplex PCR, yet TCRdb's version contains in-frame clones alone and is incomplete. The sample carries approximately 150,000 clones, over 60% recorded once. The material sequenced was PBMCs. The receptor was derived from a man aged 35 to 55 in good health and CMV-seronegative.

CDR3: CASSWPDRGHDEQYF. The DNA for the CDR3 is TGTGCCAGCAGCTGGCCGGACAGGGGTCACGACGAGCAGTACTTC. The genes are TRBV7-9 and TRBJ2-7, with 9 bases fitting TRBD1. V lost 4 bases, J lost 5 bases, and 9 bases stayed unmatched. Germline loops: CDR1 SEHNR, CDR2 FQNEAQ (reference sequence). The CDR3 consists of 15 residues.